This T cell receptor (beta chain) was sequenced during a study of T cell changes during pregnancy in multiple sclerosis. Looked up from germline, CDR1 is SQVTM and CDR2 is ANQGSEA. V lost 0 bases to trimming and J lost 7 bases, with 10 bases between them. This CDR3 has 13 amino acids. Only in-frame clones appear in the TCRdb table, and some are missing; sequencing was by immunoSEQ multiplex PCR. The sample holds about 74,000 clones, roughly 91% seen once. V is TRBV29-1 and J is TRBJ2-1; maybe TRBD2 (5 bases). The source is a female donor with multiple sclerosis, enrolled in a pregnancy study. Here the sequenced sample was peripheral blood, taken in the third trimester of pregnancy. CDR3: CSVEDLGVNEQFF. The CDR3 DNA follows: TGCAGCGTTGAAGATCTCGGGGTGAATGAGCAGTTCTTC.